Listed below are T cell receptor beta chains from one sample, sequenced in a study of blood T cell repertoires in COVID-19. Using immunoSEQ multiplex PCR, the repertoire was profiled, and TCRdb retains in-frame clones only, with some absent. The table shows roughly 110,000 clones, with 81% occurring only once. The sample comprised peripheral blood. The source of these receptors is a man aged 50-59 years with acute or convalescent COVID-19. CDR3s include the opening cysteine and the closing phenylalanine or tryptophan. The order of the fields is clone size, D gene, J gene, V gene, CDR3 DNA, CDR3 protein. D genes are given only for firm matches. Clone size is stated in some rows and not others, as once, few, many or a class when expanded.

>once|TRBD1|TRBJ1-2|TRBV3-1/TRBV3-2
TGTGCCAGCAGCCAAGTGGTCACCGGGACAGGGGTAATTGGCTACACCTTC
CASSQVVTGTGVIGYTF
>.|.|TRBJ2-1|TRBV9
TGTGCCAGCAGCGTTAGCAATGAGCAGTTCTTC
CASSVSNEQFF
>.|.|TRBJ1-2|TRBV28
TGTGCCAGCAGTAGCCCCGGGGGTCCTGGTTATGGCTACACCTTC
CASSSPGGPGYGYTF
>.|TRBD1|TRBJ1-1|TRBV5-4
TGTGCCAGCAGCGGGATGGAGGGGGCGCAAAGGGGGACTGAAGCTTTCTTT
CASSGMEGAQRGTEAFF
>few|.|TRBJ2-1|TRBV2
TGTGCCAGCGTAGCCCTGAGCGATGAGCAGTTCTTC
CASVALSDEQFF
>once|TRBD1|TRBJ2-7|TRBV7-9
TGTGCCAGCAGCTCCTACCGGGACAGGGTACCCGAGCAGTACTTC
CASSSYRDRVPEQYF
>.|.|TRBJ2-1|TRBV6-5
TGTGCCAGCATAATAGACAGTAGCTCCTACAATGAGCAGTTCTTC
CASIIDSSSYNEQFF
>.|.|TRBJ1-3|TRBV3-1/TRBV3-2
TGTGCCAGCAGCCAAGACCTAGACTCTGGAAACACCATATATTTT
CASSQDLDSGNTIYF
>.|.|TRBJ1-5|TRBV6-5
TGTGCCAGCAGCTGGGGGGGGCCCCAGCATTTT
CASSWGGPQHF
>.|.|TRBJ1-4|TRBV2
TGTGCCAGCAGTGGGGGCAGGGGCAGCGAAAAACTGTTTTTT
CASSGGRGSEKLFF
>.|TRBD1|TRBJ1-2|TRBV7-9
TGTGCCAGCAGCCCGCGTAACAGGGGGAACTATGGCTACACCTTC
CASSPRNRGNYGYTF
>.|.|TRBJ1-1|TRBV3-1/TRBV3-2
TGTGCCAGCAGCCTGCGGGGGACGGTGGAAGCTTTCTTT
CASSLRGTVEAFF
>.|.|TRBJ1-4|TRBV11-2
TGTGCCAGCAGCTTAGGGCGGAAAGCTAATGAAAAACTGTTTTTT
CASSLGRKANEKLFF
>.|TRBD1|TRBJ2-7|TRBV19
TGTGCCAGTAGTACGGACAGGGGGTACGAGCAGTACTTC
CASSTDRGYEQYF
>.|.|TRBJ1-2|TRBV5-6
TGTGCCAGCAGCTCAGACCCCAGGGGCAACTATGGCTACACCTTC
CASSSDPRGNYGYTF
>few|TRBD1|TRBJ1-6|TRBV5-4
TGTGCCAGCAGCCCCAGGGGGCTCGATAATTCACCCCTCCACTTT
CASSPRGLDNSPLHF
>.|TRBD1|TRBJ2-7|TRBV5-5
TGTGCCAGCACACGGGACAGGGGACAGTACGAGCAGTACTTC
CASTRDRGQYEQYF
>.|TRBD1|TRBJ2-7|TRBV2
TGTGCCAGCAGTTATACCAGGGGGCGGGTTGAGCAGTACTTC
CASSYTRGRVEQYF
>.|.|TRBJ1-1|TRBV28
TGTGCCAGCAGTCCGAACACGGGCACTGAAGCTTTCTTT
CASSPNTGTEAFF
>.|.|TRBJ2-1|TRBV2
TGTGCCAGCCAGGCCGGGGTAGCTGAGCAGTTCTTC
CASQAGVAEQFF
>.|.|TRBJ2-3|TRBV7-9
TGTGCCAGCAGCCTATCGACTGCTACAGATACGCAGTATTTT
CASSLSTATDTQYF
>once|.|TRBJ2-3|TRBV7-9
TGTGCCAGCAGCCCAGGGGCCACAGATACGCAGTATTTT
CASSPGATDTQYF
>.|.|TRBJ1-2|TRBV9
TGTGCCAGCAGCGTATTCCCGACTGAGGACTTATATGGCTACACCTTC
CASSVFPTEDLYGYTF
>.|.|TRBJ1-2|TRBV11-2
TGTGCCAGCAGCTTAGATAACAGTAACTATGGCTACACCTTC
CASSLDNSNYGYTF
>few|TRBD2|TRBJ2-3|TRBV5-1
TGCGCCAGCAGCCCGACTAGCGGTTCCTACACAGATACGCAGTATTTT
CASSPTSGSYTDTQYF
>once|.|TRBJ1-1|TRBV6-5
TGTGCCAGCAGTCCGACAATCGACACTGAAGCTTTCTTT
CASSPTIDTEAFF
>many|.|TRBJ1-2|TRBV5-1
TGCGCCAGCAGCCTAGCCGGGACAAGGAACTATGGCTACACCTTC
CASSLAGTRNYGYTF
>.|.|TRBJ1-1|TRBV10-1
TGCGCCAGCAGTGCGTCCAGGGGTATCACTGAAGCTTTCTTT
CASSASRGITEAFF
>.|TRBD1|TRBJ1-5|TRBV5-1
TGCGCCAGCAGCCAAACAGGGGTGGATCAGCCCCAGCATTTT
CASSQTGVDQPQHF
>few|.|TRBJ1-5|TRBV28
TGTGCCAGCACCGCGATGGGGGCGGGTCAGCCCCAGCATTTT
CASTAMGAGQPQHF
>.|.|TRBJ2-2|TRBV19
TGTGCCAGTAGTATTTCCGGGTCGAACACCGGGGAGCTGTTTTTT
CASSISGSNTGELFF
>.|.|TRBJ1-4|TRBV30
TGTGCCTGGAGTGTCCGACGGGGTGGTAAAAAACTGTTTTTT
CAWSVRRGGKKLFF
>.|.|TRBJ1-2|TRBV19
TGTGCCAGTAGTATAGGAGGGAAGGGCTACACCTTC
CASSIGGKGYTF
>.|.|TRBJ1-2|TRBV27
TGTGCCAGCAGTCCTTCAAAAGGGGCGCGAGACTATGGCTACACCTTC
CASSPSKGARDYGYTF
>.|.|TRBJ2-3|TRBV9
TGTGCCAGCAAACAGACAGGAAGCACAGATACGCAGTATTTT
CASKQTGSTDTQYF
>.|.|TRBJ2-1|TRBV5-6
TGTGCCAGCAGTCTCGAGTCGGTCCTTCACTACAATGAGCAGTTCTTC
CASSLESVLHYNEQFF
>many|.|TRBJ1-6|TRBV2
TGTGCCAGCAGGGCAGGGTCAGGGCCCTATAATTCACCCCTCCACTTT
CASRAGSGPYNSPLHF
>.|TRBD1|TRBJ1-1|TRBV19
TGTGCCAGTACCCGAAAGGGACAGGGGGGCACTGAAGCTTTCTTT
CASTRKGQGGTEAFF
>.|TRBD1|TRBJ1-2|TRBV24-1
TGTGCCACCCAACAGGGGGCCGATGGCTACACCTTC
CATQQGADGYTF
>.|.|TRBJ2-3|TRBV18
TGTGCCAGCTCACCATCTAGCACAGATACGCAGTATTTT
CASSPSSTDTQYF
>.|.|TRBJ1-5|TRBV4-1
TGCGCCAGCAGCCAAGATCCGGGGGGCGGCAATCAGCCCCAGCATTTT
CASSQDPGGGNQPQHF
>few|.|TRBJ1-5|TRBV6-6
TGTGCCAGCAGTCGACAAAATAGCAATCAGCCCCAGCATTTT
CASSRQNSNQPQHF
>.|TRBD1|TRBJ1-2|TRBV28
TGTGCCAGCAGCCTAATGAGGACAGGGGCCGGCGGCACTGGCTACACCTTC
CASSLMRTGAGGTGYTF
>.|.|TRBJ2-3|TRBV6-4
TGTGCCAGCAGTGTGGAAACGGGAACCACAGATACGCAGTATTTT
CASSVETGTTDTQYF
>few|.|TRBJ1-1|TRBV9
TGTGCCAGCAGCGTTCAGGTGAGCGAAGCTTTCTTT
CASSVQVSEAFF
>.|.|TRBJ1-2|TRBV19
TGTGCCAGTAGTATACAGGGCGGCAACTATGGCTACACCTTC
CASSIQGGNYGYTF
>.|.|TRBJ2-7|TRBV14
TGTGCCAGCAGCCCAACAGCCCCCGGGGCCTACGAGCAGTACTTC
CASSPTAPGAYEQYF
>.|.|TRBJ1-5|TRBV6-1
TGTGCCAGCAGTGAAATCCCGGAGCCCCAGCATTTT
CASSEIPEPQHF
>.|.|TRBJ2-7|TRBV5-1
TGCGCCAGCAGCCCATCCACAAACAGGTTCAACGAGCAGTACTTC
CASSPSTNRFNEQYF
>once|.|TRBJ1-1|TRBV28
TGTGCCAGCAGTTCAGCCGCGGTCGAAGTGAACACTGAAGCTTTCTTT
CASSSAAVEVNTEAFF
>.|.|TRBJ2-3|TRBV2
TGTGCCAGCAAGTTCTCCGGAGATACGCAGTATTTT
CASKFSGDTQYF
>few|.|TRBJ2-7|TRBV5-4
TGTGCCAGCAGCCCGGGGACCCAGCGGGTGTCCTACGAGCAGTACTTC
CASSPGTQRVSYEQYF
>.|.|TRBJ1-3|TRBV30
TGTGCCTGGGGCGGACAGGGAAACACCATATATTTT
CAWGGQGNTIYF
>.|TRBD2|TRBJ2-3|TRBV4-1
TGCTCTAGCGGGGGCACAGATACGCAGTATTTT
CSSGGTDTQYF
>.|.|TRBJ1-2|TRBV3-1/TRBV3-2
TGTGCCAGCAGCCAAGGGGCGGGAATGGGCGACTATGGCTACACCTTC
CASSQGAGMGDYGYTF
>.|.|TRBJ1-2|TRBV29-1
TGCAGCGTTGAAGATTCCTGGGGGGGCAGTCATGGCTACACCTTC
CSVEDSWGGSHGYTF
>.|.|TRBJ1-1|TRBV12-3/TRBV12-4
TGTGCCAGCAGCGGGACTCCTAACACTGAAGCTTTCTTT
CASSGTPNTEAFF
>.|.|TRBJ2-1|TRBV5-1
TGCGCCAGCAGCTCAGGGGGGAATGAGCAGTTCTTC
CASSSGGNEQFF
>.|.|TRBJ2-3|TRBV7-9
TGTGCCAGCAGTCGATACAGGGAATCATACACAGATACGCAGTATTTT
CASSRYRESYTDTQYF
>.|.|TRBJ1-5|TRBV2
TGTGCCAGCAGTGAGCAGGTGCGCAATCAGCCCCAGCATTTT
CASSEQVRNQPQHF